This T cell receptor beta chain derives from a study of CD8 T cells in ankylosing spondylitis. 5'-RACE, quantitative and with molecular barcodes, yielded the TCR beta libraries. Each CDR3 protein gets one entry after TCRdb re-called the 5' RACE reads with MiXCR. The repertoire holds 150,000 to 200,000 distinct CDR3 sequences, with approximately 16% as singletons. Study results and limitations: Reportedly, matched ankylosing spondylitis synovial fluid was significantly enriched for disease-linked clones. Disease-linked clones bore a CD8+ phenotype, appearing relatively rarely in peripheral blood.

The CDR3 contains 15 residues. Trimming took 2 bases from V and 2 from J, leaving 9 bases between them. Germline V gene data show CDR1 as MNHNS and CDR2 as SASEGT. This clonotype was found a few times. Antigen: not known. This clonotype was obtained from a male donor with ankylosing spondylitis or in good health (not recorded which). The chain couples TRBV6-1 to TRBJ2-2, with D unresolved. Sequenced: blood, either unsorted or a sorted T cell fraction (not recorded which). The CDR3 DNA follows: TGTGCCAGCAGTGAACTGATAGTTAACACCGGGGAGCTGTTTTTT. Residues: CASSELIVNTGELFF.